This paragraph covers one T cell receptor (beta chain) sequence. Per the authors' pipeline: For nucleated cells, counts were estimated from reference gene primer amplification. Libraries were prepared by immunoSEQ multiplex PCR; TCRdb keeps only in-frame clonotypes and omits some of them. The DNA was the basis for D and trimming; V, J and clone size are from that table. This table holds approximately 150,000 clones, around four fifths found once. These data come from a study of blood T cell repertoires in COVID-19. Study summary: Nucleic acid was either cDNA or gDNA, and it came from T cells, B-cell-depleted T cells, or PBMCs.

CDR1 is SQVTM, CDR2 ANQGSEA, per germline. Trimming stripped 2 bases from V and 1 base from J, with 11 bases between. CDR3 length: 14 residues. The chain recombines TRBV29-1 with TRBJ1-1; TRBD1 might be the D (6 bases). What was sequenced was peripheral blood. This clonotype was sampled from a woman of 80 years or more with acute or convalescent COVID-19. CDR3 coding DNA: TGCAGCGTTGAACCAGGGGCCCGGAACACTGAAGCTTTCTTT. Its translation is CSVEPGARNTEAFF.